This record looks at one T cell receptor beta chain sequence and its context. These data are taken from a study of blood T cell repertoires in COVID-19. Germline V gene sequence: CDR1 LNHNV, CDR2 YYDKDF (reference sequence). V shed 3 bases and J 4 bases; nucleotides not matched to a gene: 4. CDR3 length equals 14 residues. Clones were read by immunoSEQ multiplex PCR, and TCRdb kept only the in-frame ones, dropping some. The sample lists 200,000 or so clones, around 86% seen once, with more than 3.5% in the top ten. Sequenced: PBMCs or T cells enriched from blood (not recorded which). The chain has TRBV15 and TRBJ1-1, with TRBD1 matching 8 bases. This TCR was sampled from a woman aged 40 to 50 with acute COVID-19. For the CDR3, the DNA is TGTGCCACCAGCAGTGACAGGGGCGGCACTGAAGCTTTCTTT. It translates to CATSSDRGGTEAFF.